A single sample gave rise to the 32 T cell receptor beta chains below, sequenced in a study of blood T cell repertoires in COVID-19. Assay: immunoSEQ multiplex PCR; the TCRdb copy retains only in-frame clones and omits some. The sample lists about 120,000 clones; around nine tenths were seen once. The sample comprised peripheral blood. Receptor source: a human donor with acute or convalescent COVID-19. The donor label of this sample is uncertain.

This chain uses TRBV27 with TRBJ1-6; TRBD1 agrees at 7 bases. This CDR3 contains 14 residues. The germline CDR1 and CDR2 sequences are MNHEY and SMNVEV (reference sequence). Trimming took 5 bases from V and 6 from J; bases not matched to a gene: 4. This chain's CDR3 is CASSTGTVNSPLHF. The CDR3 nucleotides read TGTGCCAGCAGTACGGGGACAGTTAATTCACCCCTCCACTTT.

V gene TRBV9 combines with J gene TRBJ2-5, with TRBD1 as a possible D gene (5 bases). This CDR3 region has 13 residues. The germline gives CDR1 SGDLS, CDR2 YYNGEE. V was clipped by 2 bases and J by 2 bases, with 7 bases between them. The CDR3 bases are TGTGCCAGCAGCGTGTCAGGGCAAGAGACCCAGTACTTC. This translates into CASSVSGQETQYF.

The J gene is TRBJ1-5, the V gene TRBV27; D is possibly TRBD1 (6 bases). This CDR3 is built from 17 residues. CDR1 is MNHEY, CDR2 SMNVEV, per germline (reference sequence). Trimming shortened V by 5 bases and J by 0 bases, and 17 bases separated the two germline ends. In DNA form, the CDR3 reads TGTGCCAGCAGTACGCCTCAACAGGGAAATAGCAATCAGCCCCAGCATTTT. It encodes CASSTPQQGNSNQPQHF.

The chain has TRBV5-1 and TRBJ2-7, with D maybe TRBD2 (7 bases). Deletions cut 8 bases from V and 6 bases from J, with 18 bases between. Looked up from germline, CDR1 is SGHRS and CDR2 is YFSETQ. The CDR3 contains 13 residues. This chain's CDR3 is CASKFGGPGEQYF. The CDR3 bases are TGCGCCAGTAAATTCGGGGGGCCCGGCGAGCAGTACTTC.

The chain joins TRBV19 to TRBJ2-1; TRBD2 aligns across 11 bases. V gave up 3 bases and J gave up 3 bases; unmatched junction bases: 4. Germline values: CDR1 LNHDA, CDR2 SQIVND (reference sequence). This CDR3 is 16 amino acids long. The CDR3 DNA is TGTGCCAGTAGTATCACTAGCGGGAGTTACTACAATGAGCAGTTCTTC. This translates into CASSITSGSYYNEQFF.

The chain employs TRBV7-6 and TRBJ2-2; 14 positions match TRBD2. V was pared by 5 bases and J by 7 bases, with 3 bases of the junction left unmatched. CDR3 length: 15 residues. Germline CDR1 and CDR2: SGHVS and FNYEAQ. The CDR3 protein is CASSRLAGGGGELFF. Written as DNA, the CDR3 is TGTGCCAGCAGCCGACTAGCGGGAGGGGGCGGGGAGCTGTTTTTT.

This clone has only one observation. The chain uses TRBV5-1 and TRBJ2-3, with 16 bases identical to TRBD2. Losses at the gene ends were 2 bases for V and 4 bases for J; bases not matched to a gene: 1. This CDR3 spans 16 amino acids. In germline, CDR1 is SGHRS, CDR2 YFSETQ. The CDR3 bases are TGCGCCAGCAGCTTCGGGACTAGCGGGGGGGCAGATACGCAGTATTTT. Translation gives CASSFGTSGGADTQYF.

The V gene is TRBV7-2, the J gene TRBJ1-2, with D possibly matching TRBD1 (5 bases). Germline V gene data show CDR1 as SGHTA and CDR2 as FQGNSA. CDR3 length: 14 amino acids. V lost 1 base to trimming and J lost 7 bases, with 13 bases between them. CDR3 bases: TGTGCCAGCAGCTTAGGGGTCAGGGTTGGTGGCTACACCTTC. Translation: CASSLGVRVGGYTF.

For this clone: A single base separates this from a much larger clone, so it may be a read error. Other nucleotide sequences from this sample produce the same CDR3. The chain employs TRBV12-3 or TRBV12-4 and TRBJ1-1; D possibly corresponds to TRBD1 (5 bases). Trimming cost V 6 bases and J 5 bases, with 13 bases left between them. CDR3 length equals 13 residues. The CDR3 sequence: CASSLGPGTEAFF. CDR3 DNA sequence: TGTGCCAGCAGCCTTGGGCCAGGGACTGAAGCTTTCTTT.

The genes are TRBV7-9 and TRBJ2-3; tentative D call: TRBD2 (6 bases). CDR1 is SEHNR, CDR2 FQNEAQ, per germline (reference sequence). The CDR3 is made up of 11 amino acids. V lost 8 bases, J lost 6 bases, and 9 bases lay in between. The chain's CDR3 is CASSGADTQYF. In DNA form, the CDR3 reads TGTGCCAGCTCGGGAGCTGATACGCAGTATTTT. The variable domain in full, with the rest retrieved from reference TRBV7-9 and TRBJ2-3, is DTGVSQNPRHKITKRGQNVTFRCDPISEHNRLYWYRQTLGQGPEFLTYFQNEAQLEKSRLLSDRFSAERPKGSFSTLEIQRTEQGDSAMYLCASSGADTQYFGPGTRLTVL.

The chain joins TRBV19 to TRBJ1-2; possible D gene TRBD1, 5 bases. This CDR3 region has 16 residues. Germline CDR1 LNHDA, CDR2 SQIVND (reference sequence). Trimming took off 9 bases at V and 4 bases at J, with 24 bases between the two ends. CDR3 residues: CASSGSIGLRGYGYTF. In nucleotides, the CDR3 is TGTGCCAGCTCCGGGAGCATAGGGTTAAGGGGCTATGGCTACACCTTC.

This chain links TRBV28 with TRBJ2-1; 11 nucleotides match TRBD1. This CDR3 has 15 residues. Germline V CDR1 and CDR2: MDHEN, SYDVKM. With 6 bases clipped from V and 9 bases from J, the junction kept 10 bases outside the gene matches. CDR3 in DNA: TGTGCCAGCAGAGCGCCGGGACAGGGGGTACCTGAGCAGTTCTTC. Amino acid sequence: CASRAPGQGVPEQFF.

The CDR3 is CASSRRGGPRTDTQYF. CDR3 in DNA: TGTGCCAGCAGCCGACGCGGGGGCCCACGCACAGATACGCAGTATTTT. V is TRBV5-4 and J is TRBJ2-3; D may be TRBD2 (7 bases). The CDR3 is made up of 16 amino acids. Trimming pared 4 bases from V and 1 base from J, leaving 16 bases between. Germline CDR1 SGHNT, CDR2 YYREEE (reference sequence). The full variable domain, its missing parts supplied by reference TRBV5-4 and TRBJ2-3, is ETGVTQSPTHLIKTRGQQVTLRCSSQSGHNTVSWYQQALGQGPQFIFQYYREEENGRGNFPPRFSGLQFPNYSSELNVNALELDDSALYLCASSRRGGPRTDTQYFGPGTRLTVL.

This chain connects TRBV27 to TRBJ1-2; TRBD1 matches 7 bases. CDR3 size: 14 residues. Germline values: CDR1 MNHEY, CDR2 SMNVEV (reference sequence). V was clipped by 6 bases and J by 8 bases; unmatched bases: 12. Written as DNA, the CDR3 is TGTGCCAGCAGCCAGACAGGGAGGCGTTCGGGCTACACCTTC. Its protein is CASSQTGRRSGYTF.

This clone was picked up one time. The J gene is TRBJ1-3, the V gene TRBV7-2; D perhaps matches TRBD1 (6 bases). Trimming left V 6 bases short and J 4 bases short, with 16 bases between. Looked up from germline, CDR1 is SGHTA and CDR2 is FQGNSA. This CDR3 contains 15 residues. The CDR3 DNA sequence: TGTGCCAGCAGGTTCGGGGGGCAGAAAGGAAACACCATATATTTT. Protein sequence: CASRFGGQKGNTIYF.

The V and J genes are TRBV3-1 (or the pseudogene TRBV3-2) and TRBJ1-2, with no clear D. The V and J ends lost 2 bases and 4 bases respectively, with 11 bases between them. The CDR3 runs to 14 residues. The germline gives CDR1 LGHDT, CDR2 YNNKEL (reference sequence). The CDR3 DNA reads TGTGCCAGCAGCCAACGCGGGTCGGGCTATGGCTACACCTTC. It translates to CASSQRGSGYGYTF.

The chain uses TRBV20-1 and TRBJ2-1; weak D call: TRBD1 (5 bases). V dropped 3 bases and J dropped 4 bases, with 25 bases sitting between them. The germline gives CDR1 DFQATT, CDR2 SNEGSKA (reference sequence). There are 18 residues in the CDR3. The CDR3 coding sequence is TGCAGTGCTAGTAGTCTTTTAATGCAGGGTAGAGCATACAATGAGCAGTTCTTC. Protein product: CSASSLLMQGRAYNEQFF.

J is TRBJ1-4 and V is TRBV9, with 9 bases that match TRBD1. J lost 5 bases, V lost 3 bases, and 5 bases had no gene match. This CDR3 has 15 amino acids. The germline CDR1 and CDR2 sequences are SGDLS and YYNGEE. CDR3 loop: CASSGLGTGNEKLFF. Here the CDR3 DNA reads TGTGCCAGCAGCGGACTCGGGACAGGGAATGAAAAACTGTTTTTT.

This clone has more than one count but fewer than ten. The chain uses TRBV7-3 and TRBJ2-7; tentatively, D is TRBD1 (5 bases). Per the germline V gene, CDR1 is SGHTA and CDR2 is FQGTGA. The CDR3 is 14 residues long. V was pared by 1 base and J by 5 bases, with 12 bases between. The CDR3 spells CASSLNAGRNEQYF. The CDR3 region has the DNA TGTGCCAGCAGCTTAAATGCAGGGCGCAACGAGCAGTACTTC.

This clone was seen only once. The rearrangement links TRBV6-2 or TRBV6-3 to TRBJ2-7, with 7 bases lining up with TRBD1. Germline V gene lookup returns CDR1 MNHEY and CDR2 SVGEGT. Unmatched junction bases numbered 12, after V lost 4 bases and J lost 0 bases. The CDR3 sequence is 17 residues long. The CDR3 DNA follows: TGTGCCAGCAGTTTTTCTACTTCGGGACAGAGCTCCTACGAGCAGTACTTC. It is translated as CASSFSTSGQSSYEQYF.

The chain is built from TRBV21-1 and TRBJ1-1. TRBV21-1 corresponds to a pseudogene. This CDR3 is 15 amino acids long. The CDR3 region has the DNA TGTGCCAGCAGCAAATCGTGGCCCCGGGACACTGAAGCTTTCTTT. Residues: CASSKSWPRDTEAFF.

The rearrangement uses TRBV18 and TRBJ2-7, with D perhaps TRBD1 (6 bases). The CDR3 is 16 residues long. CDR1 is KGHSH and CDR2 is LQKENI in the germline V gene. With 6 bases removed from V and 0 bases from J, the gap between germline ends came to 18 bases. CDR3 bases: TGTGCCAGCTCCCCGACGACAGGACCGTTCTCCTACGAGCAGTACTTC. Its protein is CASSPTTGPFSYEQYF.

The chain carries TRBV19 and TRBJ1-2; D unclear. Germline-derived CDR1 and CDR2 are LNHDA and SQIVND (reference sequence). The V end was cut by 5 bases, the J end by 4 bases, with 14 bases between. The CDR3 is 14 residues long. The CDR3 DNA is TGTGCCAGTAGTCCCGTGGAGCCAACCTATGGCTACACCTTC. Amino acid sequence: CASSPVEPTYGYTF.

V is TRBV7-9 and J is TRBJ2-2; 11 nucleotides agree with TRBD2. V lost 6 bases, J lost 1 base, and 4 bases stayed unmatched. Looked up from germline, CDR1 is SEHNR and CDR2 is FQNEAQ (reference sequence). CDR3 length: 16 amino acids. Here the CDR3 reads CASRGTSGENTGELFF. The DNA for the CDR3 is TGTGCCAGCAGAGGGACTAGCGGAGAGAACACCGGGGAGCTGTTTTTT.

The DNA for the CDR3 is TGTGCCAGCAGTCGACAGGGGGCGAGGGGAAACACCATATATTTT. This translates into CASSRQGARGNTIYF. J is TRBJ1-3 and V is TRBV28; TRBD1 aligns across 10 bases. Looked up from germline, CDR1 is MDHEN and CDR2 is SYDVKM. Unmatched junction bases numbered 5, after V lost 5 bases and J lost 4 bases. The CDR3 totals 15 residues.

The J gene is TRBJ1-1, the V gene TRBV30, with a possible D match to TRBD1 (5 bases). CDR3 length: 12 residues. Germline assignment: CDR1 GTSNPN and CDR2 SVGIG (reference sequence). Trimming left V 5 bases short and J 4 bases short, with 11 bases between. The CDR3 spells CAWGPGGTEAFF. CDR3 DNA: TGTGCCTGGGGGCCGGGGGGCACTGAAGCTTTCTTT. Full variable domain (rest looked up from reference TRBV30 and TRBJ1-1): SQTIHQWPATLVQPVGSPLSLECTVEGTSNPNLYWYRQAAGRGLQLLFYSVGIGQISSEVPQNLSASRPQDRQFILSSKKLLLSDSGFYLCAWGPGGTEAFFGQGTRLTVV.

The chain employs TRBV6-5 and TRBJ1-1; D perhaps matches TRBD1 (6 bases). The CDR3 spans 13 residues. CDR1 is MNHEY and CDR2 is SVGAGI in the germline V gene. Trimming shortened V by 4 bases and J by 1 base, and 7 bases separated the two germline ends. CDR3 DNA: TGTGCCAGCAGTTCACAGGGGAACACTGAAGCTTTCTTT. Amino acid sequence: CASSSQGNTEAFF.

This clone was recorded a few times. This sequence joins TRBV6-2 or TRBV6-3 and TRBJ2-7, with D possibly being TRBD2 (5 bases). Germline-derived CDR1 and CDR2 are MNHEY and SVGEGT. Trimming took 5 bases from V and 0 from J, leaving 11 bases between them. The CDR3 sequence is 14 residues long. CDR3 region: CASSQEGPSYEQYF. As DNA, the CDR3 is TGTGCCAGCAGTCAAGAGGGCCCCTCCTACGAGCAGTACTTC.

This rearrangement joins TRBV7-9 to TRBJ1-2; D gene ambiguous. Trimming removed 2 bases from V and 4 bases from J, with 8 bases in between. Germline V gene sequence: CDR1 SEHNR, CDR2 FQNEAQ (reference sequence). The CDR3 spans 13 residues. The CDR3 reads CASSLSEFYGYTF. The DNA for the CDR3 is TGTGCCAGCAGCTTATCCGAGTTCTATGGCTACACCTTC.

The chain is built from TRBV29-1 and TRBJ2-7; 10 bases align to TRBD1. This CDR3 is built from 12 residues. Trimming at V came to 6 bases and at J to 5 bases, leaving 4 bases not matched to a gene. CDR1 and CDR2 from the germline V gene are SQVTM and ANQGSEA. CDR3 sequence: CSVGDRGNEQYF. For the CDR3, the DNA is TGCAGCGTGGGGGACAGGGGAAACGAGCAGTACTTC.

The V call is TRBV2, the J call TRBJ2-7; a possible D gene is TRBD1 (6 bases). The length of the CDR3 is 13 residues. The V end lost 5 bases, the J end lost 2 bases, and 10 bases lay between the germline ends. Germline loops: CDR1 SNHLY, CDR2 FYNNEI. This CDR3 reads CASSTGYPYEQYF. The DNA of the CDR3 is TGTGCCAGCAGTACAGGGTACCCCTACGAGCAGTACTTC.

CDR3 sequence (DNA): TGTGCCTGGAGTGACTTCCGGACAGGGGGAAGCACTGAAGCTTTCTTT. Its translation is CAWSDFRTGGSTEAFF. The rearrangement links TRBV30 to TRBJ1-1; 10 nucleotides align to TRBD1. Germline V lookup: CDR1 GTSNPN, CDR2 SVGIG (reference sequence). The CDR3 contains 16 residues. The V gene end was trimmed by 1 base and the J gene end by 4 bases; junction bases not matched to a gene: 9.